The present T cell receptor (beta chain) was sequenced within a study of control samples from healthy donors and cancer patients. Trimming cost V 5 bases and J 8 bases; bases outside gene matches: 8. The CDR3 extends over 14 amino acids. Per germline, CDR1 MDHEN and CDR2 SYDVKM. TCRdb's table, derived via immunoSEQ multiplex PCR, lists solely in-frame clones and lacks some. The sample consists of about 140,000 clones, over 85% of them appearing once. This receptor was taken from a man younger than 45 in good health. The chain carries TRBV28 and TRBJ1-3; 8 nucleotides match TRBD1. What was sequenced was blood. The CDR3 DNA reads TGTGCCAGCAGTCTGAAACAGGGGGGGGACACCATATATTTT. It specifies CASSLKQGGDTIYF.